Listed here are 20 T cell receptor beta chains from one sample, sequenced in a study of T cell changes during pregnancy in multiple sclerosis. The assay was immunoSEQ multiplex PCR, and TCRdb's table has in-frame clones only and misses some. Among around 80,000 clones listed, 90% to 95% were seen once. Sample: peripheral blood, taken before pregnancy. These receptors all stem from a female donor with multiple sclerosis, enrolled in a pregnancy study.

The chain recombines TRBV30 with TRBJ1-5; D remains unclear. Germline CDR1 is GTSNPN and CDR2 is SVGIG (reference sequence). The CDR3 extends over 13 amino acids. Trimming pared 1 base from V and 7 bases from J, leaving 11 bases between. The CDR3: CAWSAGAGQPQHF. The CDR3, as DNA: TGTGCCTGGAGTGCGGGCGCGGGGCAGCCCCAGCATTTT.

The rearrangement joins TRBV9 to TRBJ2-7; 8 nucleotides align to TRBD2. V was clipped by 2 bases and J by 5 bases; unmatched bases: 6. Germline loops: CDR1 SGDLS, CDR2 YYNGEE. The CDR3 has 14 amino acids. The CDR3 DNA is TGTGCCAGCAGCGTTTACGGGGGGGCCGACGAGCAGTACTTC. It is translated as CASSVYGGADEQYF. The variable domain in full, completed from reference TRBV9 and TRBJ2-7, reads DSGVTQTPKHLITATGQRVTLRCSPRSGDLSVYWYQQSLDQGLQFLIQYYNGEERAKGNILERFSAQQFPDLHSELNLSSLELGDSALYFCASSVYGGADEQYFGPGTRLTVT.

This clone was detected once. V is TRBV5-6 and J is TRBJ1-5, with 7 bases fitting TRBD1. CDR1 SGHDT and CDR2 YYEEEE come from the germline V gene. CDR3 length: 16 amino acids. The J segment lost 3 bases and the V segment lost 1 base, leaving 7 bases of the junction unmatched. The CDR3 reads CASSLWGQRYNQPQHF. CDR3 coding DNA: TGTGCCAGCAGCTTGTGGGGACAGCGTTACAATCAGCCCCAGCATTTT. Variable domain in full (rest from reference TRBV5-6 and TRBJ1-5): DAGVTQSPTHLIKTRGQQVTLRCSPKSGHDTVSWYQQALGQGPQFIFQYYEEEERQRGNFPDRFSGHQFPNYSSELNVNALLLGDSALYLCASSLWGQRYNQPQHFGDGTRLSIL.

The V call is TRBV5-1, the J call TRBJ2-5; 9 nucleotides agree with TRBD1. The germline V gene encodes CDR1 SGHRS and CDR2 YFSETQ. The V and J ends lost 4 bases and 4 bases, in that order; junction bases with no gene match: 5. CDR3 length: 14 residues. DNA for the CDR3: TGCGCCAGCAGCCCAAAGACAGGGGGAGAGACCCAGTACTTC. Its protein product is CASSPKTGGETQYF.

The genes are TRBV10-3 and TRBJ1-3, with D uncertain. Germline CDR1 reads ENHRY; CDR2 reads SYGVKD. The germline V and J ends were trimmed by 4 bases and 5 bases, with 12 bases remaining between them. This CDR3 is 14 amino acids long. For the CDR3, the DNA is TGTGCCATCAGTGGCTGGCTTGGTAGAAACACCATATATTTT. Amino acid sequence: CAISGWLGRNTIYF.

This clone was observed a single time. This chain joins TRBV18 and TRBJ1-1; D is perhaps TRBD1 (5 bases). The V end lost 3 bases, the J end lost 0 bases, and 20 bases lay between the germline ends. Germline lookup yields CDR1 KGHSH and CDR2 LQKENI. The CDR3 has 18 amino acids. The CDR3 nucleotides are TGTGCCAGCTCACCCCCCGGTGGAGGGGTGGGGATGAACACTGAAGCTTTCTTT. This encodes CASSPPGGGVGMNTEAFF.

The chain couples TRBV7-2 to TRBJ1-5; D remains ambiguous. The CDR3 runs 15 residues. V lost 3 bases, J lost 5 bases, and 14 bases lay in between. Germline loops: CDR1 SGHTA, CDR2 FQGNSA. The CDR3 protein is CASSFSAESDQPQHF. CDR3 DNA: TGTGCCAGCAGCTTCTCCGCTGAGTCCGATCAGCCCCAGCATTTT.

J is TRBJ2-5 and V is TRBV7-9, with TRBD2 matching over 11 bases. This CDR3 has 15 amino acids. CDR1 and CDR2 (germline): SEHNR, FQNEAQ (reference sequence). Unmatched junction bases numbered 5, after V lost 3 bases and J lost 5 bases. The DNA of the CDR3 is TGTGCCAGCAGCTTCGCTAGCGGGGGGTGGGAGACCCAGTACTTC. Residues: CASSFASGGWETQYF.

The V call is TRBV9, the J call TRBJ2-7; 7 bases align to TRBD1. The CDR3 is made up of 16 amino acids. Germline assignment: CDR1 SGDLS and CDR2 YYNGEE. The ends lost 5 bases at V and 5 bases at J; junction bases unmatched: 16. CDR3 nucleotide sequence: TGTGCCAGCAGTTCCAACCGGGACAGCTTATCGGACGAGCAGTACTTC. Its translation is CASSSNRDSLSDEQYF. The full variable domain, with the rest looked up from reference TRBV9 and TRBJ2-7, is DSGVTQTPKHLITATGQRVTLRCSPRSGDLSVYWYQQSLDQGLQFLIQYYNGEERAKGNILERFSAQQFPDLHSELNLSSLELGDSALYFCASSSNRDSLSDEQYFGPGTRLTVT.

A single count supports this clone. V usage is TRBV5-1 and J usage is TRBJ2-4, with a tentative D call TRBD1 (6 bases). The CDR3 consists of 15 residues. V was trimmed by 0 bases and J by 8 bases, leaving 15 bases between them. Germline CDR1 and CDR2: SGHRS and YFSETQ. CDR3: CASSLVDSERDIQYF. The DNA for the CDR3 is TGCGCCAGCAGCTTGGTGGACAGCGAACGGGACATTCAGTACTTC. Supplemented by reference TRBV5-1 and TRBJ2-4, the full variable domain reads KAGVTQTPRYLIKTRGQQVTLSCSPISGHRSVSWYQQTPGQGLQFLFEYFSETQRNKGNFPGRFSGRQFSNSRSEMNVSTLELGDSALYLCASSLVDSERDIQYFGAGTRLSVL.

The rearrangement uses TRBV5-1 and TRBJ2-2; 9 bases are shared with TRBD1. This CDR3 is built from 17 residues. After removal of 2 bases from V and 0 bases from J, the junction contained 5 bases not matched to a gene. Germline assignment: CDR1 SGHRS and CDR2 YFSETQ. CDR3 protein: CASSFRTGDTNTGELFF. The CDR3, as DNA: TGCGCCAGCAGCTTCCGGACAGGGGATACGAACACCGGGGAGCTGTTTTTT.

The chain is built from TRBV5-1 and TRBJ2-7, with D unresolved. V lost 2 bases and J 5 bases, leaving 5 bases between the germline ends. The CDR3 contains 11 residues. From germline, CDR1 is SGHRS and CDR2 YFSETQ. CDR3 residues: CASSFRDEQYF. The CDR3 nucleotides read TGCGCCAGCAGCTTTAGAGACGAGCAGTACTTC.

V usage is TRBV27 and J usage is TRBJ2-1, with D tentatively TRBD2 (6 bases). The CDR3 consists of 15 residues. V was cut by 10 bases and J by 6 bases, with 22 bases left in between. Germline assignment: CDR1 MNHEY and CDR2 SMNVEV (reference sequence). DNA for the CDR3: TGTGCCACCCCCGGTGGAGGGAGGCGAATCAATGAGCAGTTCTTC. Translating gives CATPGGGRRINEQFF.

This chain links TRBV7-2 with TRBJ2-5; 7 nucleotides match TRBD2. Germline V gene lookup returns CDR1 SGHTA and CDR2 FQGNSA. The CDR3 covers 18 residues. J gave up 0 bases and V 1 base, and 11 bases lay outside the gene matches. CDR3 in amino acids: CASSLGGGGSTYQETQYF. CDR3 nucleotides: TGTGCCAGCAGCTTAGGGGGCGGGGGATCGACGTACCAAGAGACCCAGTACTTC.

This chain links TRBV29-1 with TRBJ2-1; D may be TRBD2 (6 bases). Germline lookup yields CDR1 SQVTM and CDR2 ANQGSEA. The CDR3 runs to 13 residues. Trimming pared 0 bases from V and 3 bases from J, leaving 6 bases between. In DNA form, the CDR3 reads TGCAGCGTTGAAGAGACTAGCTACAATGAGCAGTTCTTC. It translates to CSVEETSYNEQFF.

The V call is TRBV4-1, the J call TRBJ2-2, with TRBD1 matching over 9 bases. V trimming: 2 bases; J trimming: 1 base; junction bases outside the gene matches: 14. The CDR3 is 20 residues long. CDR1 MGHRA and CDR2 YSYEKL come from the germline V gene. The CDR3 DNA reads TGCGCCAGCAGCCAATTGCGGACAGGGGCCCTGGTATTGAACACCGGGGAGCTGTTTTTT. Translating it yields CASSQLRTGALVLNTGELFF.

This chain links TRBV6-5 with TRBJ2-7, with D possibly matching TRBD1 (6 bases). This CDR3 spans 12 amino acids. V was clipped by 5 bases and J by 3 bases, with 8 bases between them. Germline V lookup: CDR1 MNHEY, CDR2 SVGAGI. The CDR3 protein is CASSRGGYEQYF. The CDR3 DNA is TGTGCCAGCAGTAGAGGGGGCTACGAGCAGTACTTC.

V and J are TRBV4-1 and TRBJ2-1; tentative D call: TRBD1 (5 bases). The CDR3 consists of 14 residues. Germline V gene lookup returns CDR1 MGHRA and CDR2 YSYEKL. V shed 3 bases and J shed 7 bases, with 13 bases lying between them. The DNA of the CDR3 is TGCGCCAGCAGCCACCTAATAAGGGGAAATGAGCAGTTCTTC. Translating gives CASSHLIRGNEQFF.

V and J are TRBV30 and TRBJ2-5, with a tentative D call TRBD2 (6 bases). Trimming removed 5 bases from V and 7 bases from J, with 17 bases in between. There are 13 residues in the CDR3. CDR1 is GTSNPN and CDR2 is SVGIG in the germline V gene (reference sequence). The CDR3 bases are TGTGCCTGGGCGAAGGCTGTGGGGGGGACCCAGTACTTC. Amino acids: CAWAKAVGGTQYF.

This sequence joins TRBV27 and TRBJ1-2; D gene uncertain. CDR1 and CDR2 (germline): MNHEY, SMNVEV (reference sequence). Trimming shortened V by 4 bases and J by 4 bases, and 10 bases separated the two germline ends. The CDR3 is 13 residues long. The CDR3 reads CASSSDFTYGYTF. CDR3 nucleotide sequence: TGTGCCAGCAGTTCGGACTTCACCTATGGCTACACCTTC.